This entry describes one T cell receptor beta chain. No antigen is known for it. TCRdb redid the calling of the RT-PCR reads with MiXCR, one entry per CDR3 protein. The table includes about 160,000 distinct CDR3 sequences, roughly a tenth detected once. The data stem from a study of response to subunit inactivated influenza vaccine. Findings and limits, study-wide: A suggestion made by the authors is that each seasonal influenza vaccination recruits few new T cells.

The origin of this receptor is a man aged 50-59 years who received an inactivated influenza vaccine. The input for sequencing was non-naive T cells sorted from PBMCs, taken roughly 46 days after vaccination.

CDR3 sequence (DNA): TGTGCCACCCACTACTCTGGGGCCAACGTCCTGACTTTC. Residues: CATHYSGANVLTF. The chain combines TRBV19 with TRBJ2-6; no clear D gene. Trimming took 10 bases from V and 0 from J, leaving 7 bases between them. Germline assignment: CDR1 LNHDA and CDR2 SQIVND (reference sequence). The CDR3 is 13 amino acids.